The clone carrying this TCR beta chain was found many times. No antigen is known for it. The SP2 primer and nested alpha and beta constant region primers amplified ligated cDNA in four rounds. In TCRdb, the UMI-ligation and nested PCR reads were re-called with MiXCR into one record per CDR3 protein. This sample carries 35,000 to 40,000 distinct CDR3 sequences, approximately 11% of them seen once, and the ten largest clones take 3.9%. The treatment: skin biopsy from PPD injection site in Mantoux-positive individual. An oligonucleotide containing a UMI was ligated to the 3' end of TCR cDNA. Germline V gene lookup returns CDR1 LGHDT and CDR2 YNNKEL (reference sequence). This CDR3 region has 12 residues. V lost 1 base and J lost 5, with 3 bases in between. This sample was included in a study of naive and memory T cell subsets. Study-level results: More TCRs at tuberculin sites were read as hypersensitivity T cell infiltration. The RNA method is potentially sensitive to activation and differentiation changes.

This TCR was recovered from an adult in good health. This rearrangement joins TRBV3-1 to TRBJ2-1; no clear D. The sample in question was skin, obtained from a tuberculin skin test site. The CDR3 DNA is TGTGCCAGCAGCCAAGCGGACAATGAGCAGTTCTTC. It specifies CASSQADNEQFF.